This T cell receptor beta chain was sequenced for a study of Graves' ophthalmopathy and Graves' hyperthyroidism. The trim removed 8 bases at V and 9 bases at J, leaving 9 bases unmatched. The length of the CDR3 is 14 residues. Germline V gene data show CDR1 as MGHDK and CDR2 as SYGVNS. Ages of hyperthyroidism patients ran from 18 to 65, and their diagnoses were new, under 2 months' duration. On this clonotype itself: The antigen is unknown.

General study results and limits: With a specificity of around 77% and a sensitivity of 60% to 71%, the model predicted ophthalmopathy progression. Appearing in blood as well were most expanded thyroid clonotypes above 0.001 frequency. Sensitivity reached roughly 90% and specificity almost 83% for a 13-signature model separating ophthalmopathy from stable hyperthyroidism.

The TCR beta CDR3 regions underwent amplification from RNA transcripts. The authors performed first-round RT-PCR with HTBI primers and then a second-round multiplex PCR. From the multiplex PCR reads, TCRdb called clonotypes with MiXCR, one entry per CDR3 protein. The sample yields some 1.1 million distinct CDR3 sequences, 35% to 45% seen once. This chain uses TRBV25-1 with TRBJ1-6, with 8 bases that match TRBD1. The TCR originated in an adult man with Graves' hyperthyroidism. The source material was peripheral blood or thyroid tissue (not recorded which). The CDR3 here is CASGRTGSGSPLHF. In nucleotides, the CDR3 is TGTGCCAGCGGGCGGACAGGGAGTGGTTCACCCCTCCACTTT.